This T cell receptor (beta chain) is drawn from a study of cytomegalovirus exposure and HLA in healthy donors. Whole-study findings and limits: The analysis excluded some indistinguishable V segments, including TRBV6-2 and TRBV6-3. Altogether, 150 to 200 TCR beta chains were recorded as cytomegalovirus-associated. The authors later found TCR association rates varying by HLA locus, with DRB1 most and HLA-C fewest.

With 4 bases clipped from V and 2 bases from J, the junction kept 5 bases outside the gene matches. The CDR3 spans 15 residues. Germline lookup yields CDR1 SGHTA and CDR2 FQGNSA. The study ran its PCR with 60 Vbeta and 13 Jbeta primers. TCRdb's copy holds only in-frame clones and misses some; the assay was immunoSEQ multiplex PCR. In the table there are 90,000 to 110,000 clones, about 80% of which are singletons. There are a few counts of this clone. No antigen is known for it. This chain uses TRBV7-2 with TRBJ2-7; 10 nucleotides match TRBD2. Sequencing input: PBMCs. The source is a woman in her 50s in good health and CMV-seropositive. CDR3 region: CASSSAAGGPYEQYF. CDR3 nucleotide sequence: TGTGCCAGCAGCTCCGCAGCGGGAGGGCCCTACGAGCAGTACTTC.